The TCR beta chain described here comes from a study of siplizumab effects on memory and regulatory T cells. Method: immunoSEQ multiplex PCR; TCRdb's copy keeps in-frame clones and lacks some. This table holds fewer than 100,000 clones, 95% found once. V was shortened by 2 bases and J by 4 bases, with 6 bases between the two germline ends. The CDR3 is 13 amino acids. Looked up from germline, CDR1 is SGHNT and CDR2 is YYREEE (reference sequence). The sample consisted of CD8+ T cells sorted from blood. This receptor was taken from a human donor in good health. This chain uses TRBV5-4 with TRBJ2-2; no definite D call. The CDR3 protein is CASSFSVTGELFF. In DNA, the CDR3 is TGTGCCAGCAGCTTTAGTGTCACCGGGGAGCTGTTTTTT.